Listed below are T cell receptor beta chains from one sample, sequenced in a study of blood T cell repertoires in COVID-19. Some clones are missing from TCRdb's copy, which holds only in-frame ones; the method was immunoSEQ multiplex PCR. The sample lists approximately 300,000 clones, approximately 90% occurring once. Sequencing used peripheral blood. These TCRs come from a man aged 35 to 55 with acute or convalescent COVID-19. Each CDR3 is given with its conserved first and last residue. Fields, in order: CDR3 protein, J gene, V gene.

CDR3: CASSRLQYGELFF; J: TRBJ2-2; V: TRBV2
CDR3: CASSFDRGLNEQYF; J: TRBJ2-7; V: TRBV6-5
CDR3: CASSLGQKQFF; J: TRBJ2-1; V: TRBV2
CDR3: CASSSDIPWSSYNEQFF; J: TRBJ2-1; V: TRBV5-1
CDR3: CASSYSQVRLGGGELFF; J: TRBJ2-2; V: TRBV21-1
CDR3: CASSLNSNTEAFF; J: TRBJ1-1; V: TRBV12-3/TRBV12-4
CDR3: CASSLGWGQLDTQYF; J: TRBJ2-3; V: TRBV5-1
CDR3: CASSAREYSPLHF; J: TRBJ1-6; V: TRBV2
CDR3: CASSLGDPGGNQPQHF; J: TRBJ1-5; V: TRBV5-1
CDR3: CASSRGTVNSPLHF; J: TRBJ1-6; V: TRBV19
CDR3: CASSSNFYGYTF; J: TRBJ1-2; V: TRBV5-6
CDR3: CASSRGTDTQYF; J: TRBJ2-3; V: TRBV11-2
CDR3: CACRTKLAPYNEQFF; J: TRBJ2-1; V: TRBV30
CDR3: CSAQNTYEQYF; J: TRBJ2-7; V: TRBV20-1
CDR3: CASSQNLLAGSTDTQYF; J: TRBJ2-3; V: TRBV4-1
CDR3: CASSLWGGLGETQYF; J: TRBJ2-5; V: TRBV5-1
CDR3: CASSPGPGNTEAFF; J: TRBJ1-1; V: TRBV7-3
CDR3: CASTTSGGANQPQHF; J: TRBJ1-5; V: TRBV2
CDR3: CASSSRTGGNQPQHF; J: TRBJ1-5; V: TRBV27
CDR3: CASSTGRSNTGELFF; J: TRBJ2-2; V: TRBV19
CDR3: CAGKRGLALNEQFF; J: TRBJ2-1; V: TRBV7-2
CDR3: CASSSGAGYEQYF; J: TRBJ2-7; V: TRBV7-2
CDR3: CAISEAVSVDQPQHF; J: TRBJ1-5; V: TRBV10-3
CDR3: CATSSELAGGSLNTDTQYF; J: TRBJ2-3; V: TRBV15
CDR3: CASSDSDRLGGYTF; J: TRBJ1-2; V: TRBV6-4
CDR3: CASSDTRGLRNTIYF; J: TRBJ1-3; V: TRBV10-1
CDR3: CASGLASRGVTEAFF; J: TRBJ1-1; V: TRBV12-5
CDR3: CASGNRMLEGQPQHF; J: TRBJ1-5; V: TRBV27
CDR3: CASSPKRGRRYEQYF; J: TRBJ2-7; V: TRBV6-5
CDR3: CASSDIRSTEAFF; J: TRBJ1-1; V: TRBV2
CDR3: CASSYTGTGYPQYF; J: TRBJ2-7; V: TRBV3-1/TRBV3-2
CDR3: CASSTQGVAQHF; J: TRBJ1-5; V: TRBV28
CDR3: CASSQDWPEPYEQYF; J: TRBJ2-7; V: TRBV14
CDR3: CASSAYSLVDTEAFF; J: TRBJ1-1; V: TRBV2
CDR3: CASRRIPGHGGPGEEQYF; J: TRBJ2-7; V: TRBV7-8
CDR3: CASSNPPGSTGNTIYF; J: TRBJ1-3; V: TRBV7-8
CDR3: CASSERGIRSPQHF; J: TRBJ1-5; V: TRBV2
CDR3: CASSLARGGRFF; J: TRBJ2-1; V: TRBV7-2
CDR3: CASSTGSDSNQPQHF; J: TRBJ1-5; V: TRBV19
CDR3: CASSLGQGANDEQFF; J: TRBJ2-1; V: TRBV5-1
CDR3: CASSLYREERAFF; J: TRBJ1-1; V: TRBV7-2
CDR3: CASSIDRSSYNSPLHF; J: TRBJ1-6; V: TRBV5-4
CDR3: CASSRGQGQVAFF; J: TRBJ1-1; V: TRBV12-3/TRBV12-4
CDR3: CASSRDFAAGELFF; J: TRBJ2-2; V: TRBV5-1
CDR3: CASQGLTGSNQPQHF; J: TRBJ1-5; V: TRBV10-2
CDR3: CASSLLTGFRTEAFF; J: TRBJ1-1; V: TRBV27
CDR3: CASKASFSYEQYF; J: TRBJ2-7; V: TRBV6-5
CDR3: CAASAGGQYEQYF; J: TRBJ2-7; V: TRBV24-1
CDR3: CASSQDNRGHTEAFF; J: TRBJ1-1; V: TRBV4-1
CDR3: CASSFRGGRETQYF; J: TRBJ2-5; V: TRBV7-8
CDR3: CASSLWGLNSPLHF; J: TRBJ1-6; V: TRBV7-2
CDR3: CASSLGRAPNSPLHF; J: TRBJ1-6; V: TRBV11-2
CDR3: CASSVETGAQYF; J: TRBJ2-3; V: TRBV9
CDR3: CASSSSGTYGYTF; J: TRBJ1-2; V: TRBV12-3/TRBV12-4